This T cell receptor beta chain originates from a study of blood T cell repertoires in COVID-19. The CDR3 runs 15 residues. Germline CDR1 MNHEY, CDR2 SVGAGI. V gave up 6 bases and J gave up 8 bases; unmatched junction bases: 11. Libraries were prepared by immunoSEQ multiplex PCR; TCRdb keeps only in-frame clonotypes and omits some of them. The sample yields more than 75,000 clones, around 88% seen once. The V and J genes are TRBV6-5 and TRBJ2-1; the match to TRBD1 covers 9 bases. Sequencing was performed on peripheral blood. This receptor was taken from a woman aged 70 to 79 with acute or convalescent COVID-19. In DNA form, the CDR3 reads TGTGCCAGCAGCCCGGGACAGGGAAGGTTGGATGAGCAGTTCTTC. Encoded protein: CASSPGQGRLDEQFF.